Each of the 18 T cell receptor beta chains below was sequenced from the same sample in a study of cytomegalovirus exposure and HLA in healthy donors. 13 Jbeta primers and 60 Vbeta primers were used for the PCR. The method was immunoSEQ multiplex PCR; TCRdb's version includes in-frame clones alone and lacks a portion of them. The sample records 75,000 to 100,000 clones, roughly four fifths being singletons. Sequenced: PBMCs. These receptors originate from a man aged 35 to 55 in good health and CMV-seropositive.

The rearrangement links TRBV27 to TRBJ1-1; D call uncertain. The CDR3 length is 14 residues. Germline V lookup: CDR1 MNHEY, CDR2 SMNVEV (reference sequence). V was pared by 4 bases and J by 1 base, with 10 bases between. CDR3 DNA sequence: TGTGCCAGCAGTTCCAAAACCAGGAACACTGAAGCTTTCTTT. It is translated as CASSSKTRNTEAFF.

The chain has TRBV5-1 and TRBJ1-1; no firm D call. Looked up from germline, CDR1 is SGHRS and CDR2 is YFSETQ. Trimming took 3 bases from V and 1 from J, leaving 10 bases between them. This CDR3 comprises 14 residues. CDR3 amino acids: CASSSLGENTEAFF. The CDR3 region has the DNA TGCGCCAGCAGCTCCCTGGGCGAGAACACTGAAGCTTTCTTT.

J is TRBJ2-7 and V is TRBV4-1; D is unresolved. CDR1 MGHRA and CDR2 YSYEKL come from the germline V gene. V was clipped by 1 base and J by 3 bases, with 13 bases between them. The CDR3 consists of 15 residues. CDR3 residues: CASSQATRAGYEQYF. The CDR3 DNA reads as TGCGCCAGCAGCCAAGCCACCCGAGCAGGCTACGAGCAGTACTTC.

This clone was detected once. This chain links TRBV25-1 with TRBJ1-2; 9 bases are a match to TRBD1. The J segment lost 7 bases and the V segment lost 2 bases, leaving 5 bases of the junction unmatched. Germline CDR1 reads MGHDK; CDR2 reads SYGVNS. The CDR3 covers 14 residues. In DNA form, the CDR3 reads TGTGCCAGCAGTGAACCAACAGGGGGCCTTGGCTACACCTTC. Translation gives CASSEPTGGLGYTF.

The chain uses TRBV5-1 and TRBJ1-1; a weak D match, TRBD1 (6 bases). The CDR3 is made up of 14 amino acids. The germline V and J ends were trimmed by 0 bases and 6 bases, with 12 bases remaining between them. Germline loops: CDR1 SGHRS, CDR2 YFSETQ. This CDR3 is CASSLAQGGAEAFF. In DNA, the CDR3 is TGCGCCAGCAGCTTGGCACAGGGTGGTGCTGAAGCTTTCTTT.

The CDR3 region has the DNA TGTGCCAGCAGTTCAGGACAGGGGAGCAATGAGCAGTTCTTC. It is translated as CASSSGQGSNEQFF. V usage is TRBV6-5 and J usage is TRBJ2-1; 9 positions agree with TRBD1. CDR1 is MNHEY and CDR2 is SVGAGI in the germline V gene. This CDR3 is 14 amino acids long. The trim removed 4 bases at V and 6 bases at J, leaving 4 bases unmatched.

This rearrangement joins TRBV2 to TRBJ1-1; D is uncertain. The CDR3 contains 11 residues. Germline values: CDR1 SNHLY, CDR2 FYNNEI. Trimming left V 6 bases short and J 11 bases short, with 13 bases between. CDR3 region: CASRDSGRAFF. As DNA, the CDR3 is TGTGCCAGCAGGGACTCGGGTCGGGCTTTCTTT.

This clone was seen a few times. The chain joins TRBV5-1 to TRBJ2-7, with 8 bases that match TRBD1. The germline gives CDR1 SGHRS, CDR2 YFSETQ. After removal of 0 bases from V and 5 bases from J, the junction contained 4 bases not matched to a gene. The CDR3 has 14 residues. The CDR3 sequence is CASSLGTGPHEQYF. As DNA, the CDR3 is TGCGCCAGCAGCTTGGGGACAGGGCCTCACGAGCAGTACTTC.

This clone occurred a few times. V usage is TRBV11-2 and J usage is TRBJ2-5, with 7 bases that match TRBD2. Germline V CDR1 and CDR2: SGHAT, FQNNGV. There are 15 residues in the CDR3. Germline trimming cut 1 base from V and 5 bases from J; bases unmatched to any gene: 7. CDR3 sequence: CASSLARTRGETQYF. CDR3 DNA: TGTGCCAGCAGCTTAGCTAGGACTAGAGGGGAGACCCAGTACTTC.

This chain links TRBV29-1 with TRBJ1-2, with a weak D call TRBD1 (5 bases). In germline, CDR1 is SQVTM, CDR2 ANQGSEA. The CDR3 has 11 amino acids. V lost 7 bases, J lost 6 bases, and 12 bases lay in between. The DNA of the CDR3 is TGCAGCGCTAAGGGGCCCGATGGCTACACCTTC. Translated: CSAKGPDGYTF.

This clone was detected only a few times. The chain combines TRBV5-1 with TRBJ1-2, with TRBD1 as a possible D gene (6 bases). Trimming left V 6 bases short and J 8 bases short, with 20 bases between. The CDR3 loop spans 14 amino acids. The V gene's germline CDR1 is SGHRS and CDR2 YFSETQ. The CDR3 loop reads CASTPTGRLGGYTF. The CDR3 nucleotides read TGCGCCAGCACCCCGACAGGCCGCCTTGGGGGCTACACCTTC.

J is TRBJ2-1 and V is TRBV19, with 9 nucleotides matching TRBD2. The V segment lost 3 bases and the J segment 4 bases; nucleotides outside the gene matches: 7. Germline V gives CDR1 LNHDA, CDR2 SQIVND (reference sequence). This CDR3 has 16 residues. The CDR3 coding sequence is TGTGCCAGTAGTATTGGCGGGACTAGCTCTTACAATGAGCAGTTCTTC. Its translation is CASSIGGTSSYNEQFF.

The chain couples TRBV9 to TRBJ2-7; possibly TRBD2 for D (6 bases). V lost 2 bases, J lost 2 bases, and 11 bases lay in between. The CDR3 contains 14 residues. Germline loops: CDR1 SGDLS, CDR2 YYNGEE. CDR3 sequence (DNA): TGTGCCAGCAGCGTGAATGGACTACCCTACGAGCAGTACTTC. This codes for CASSVNGLPYEQYF.

Here the CDR3 DNA reads TGTGCCAGCAGCGTGGACAGAAAGAACACTGAAGCTTTCTTT. Its translation is CASSVDRKNTEAFF. The V call is TRBV5-4, the J call TRBJ1-1, with D tentatively TRBD1 (6 bases). CDR3 length equals 14 residues. Germline lookup yields CDR1 SGHNT and CDR2 YYREEE (reference sequence). V was trimmed by 4 bases and J by 1 base, leaving 11 bases between them.

The chain joins TRBV5-8 to TRBJ2-3, with 9 bases identical to TRBD2. Per the germline V gene, CDR1 is SGHTS and CDR2 is YDEGEE. The CDR3 totals 15 residues. J was trimmed by 7 bases and V by 1 base; bases with no gene match: 7. The DNA of the CDR3 is TGTGCCAGCAGCTTGATTAGCGGGAGTGCGAATACGCAGTATTTT. Translating gives CASSLISGSANTQYF.

The rearrangement joins TRBV5-1 to TRBJ1-1, with 8 positions matching TRBD1. The germline CDR1 and CDR2 sequences are SGHRS and YFSETQ. Trimming cost V 4 bases and J 5 bases; bases outside gene matches: 7. The CDR3 is 14 residues long. CDR3 sequence (DNA): TGCGCCAGCAGCGCAGACAGGGGTGCGACTGAAGCTTTCTTT. Its protein product is CASSADRGATEAFF.

This CDR3 is CASSEDVILVYGYTF. The CDR3 DNA sequence: TGTGCCAGCAGTGAAGACGTTATTTTAGTCTATGGCTACACCTTC. The genes are TRBV6-1 and TRBJ1-2, with D unclear. Per germline, CDR1 MNHNS and CDR2 SASEGT. Trimming shortened V by 1 base and J by 4 bases, and 13 bases separated the two germline ends. The CDR3 sequence is 15 residues long.

V usage is TRBV28 and J usage is TRBJ1-1, with 7 bases fitting TRBD1. This CDR3 region has 15 residues. Germline V gene data show CDR1 as MDHEN and CDR2 as SYDVKM. Losses at the gene ends were 6 bases for V and 4 bases for J; bases not matched to a gene: 11. In DNA, the CDR3 is TGTGCCAGCAGAACCGCGGCAGGGGGAGGCACTGAAGCTTTCTTT. Amino acids: CASRTAAGGGTEAFF.